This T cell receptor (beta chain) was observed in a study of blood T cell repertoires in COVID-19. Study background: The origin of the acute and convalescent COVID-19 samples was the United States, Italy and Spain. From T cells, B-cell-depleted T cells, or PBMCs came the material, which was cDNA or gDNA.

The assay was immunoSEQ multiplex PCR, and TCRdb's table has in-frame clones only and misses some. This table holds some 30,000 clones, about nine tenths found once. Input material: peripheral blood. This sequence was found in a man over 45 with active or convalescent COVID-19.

The CDR3 DNA reads TGTGCCAGCAGCTTCGGCGGGAGAGGAAGCACAGATACGCAGTATTTT. This translates into CASSFGGRGSTDTQYF. The chain recombines TRBV5-4 with TRBJ2-3, with 7 positions matching TRBD2. The CDR3 has 16 amino acids. Germline V gives CDR1 SGHNT, CDR2 YYREEE (reference sequence). Trimming at V came to 2 bases and at J to 0 bases, leaving 6 bases not matched to a gene.